These 31 T cell receptor beta chains came from one sample sequenced in a study of blood T cell repertoires in COVID-19 (dated by TCRdb to the early 2020s). Library generation was performed with the immunoSEQ multiplex PCR assay. As stored in TCRdb, this immuneACCESS dataset retains in-frame rearrangements with V and J assigned. A fraction of the clones does not appear; measured against another copy, unresolved V genes explain less than half of the discrepancy, and the remainder lacks a known reason. In all, the sample holds around 300,000 clones, and 65% to 90% of those were seen once. The ten largest account for around 13% of the sample. The sample consisted of peripheral blood. The source is a woman between 65 and 79 years old with COVID-19, enrolled during active disease.

Points on this clone: Other DNA sequences in the same sample also yield this CDR3. The genes are TRBV7-2 and TRBJ2-7, with 9 positions matching TRBD1. Germline V lookup: CDR1 SGHTA, CDR2 FQGNSA. V shed 3 bases, J shed 3 bases, and the junction held 3 bases outside the gene matches. The CDR3 is 14 residues long. The CDR3 coding sequence is TGTGCCAGCAGCTTGACAGGGGGAGGCTACGAGCAGTACTTC. It translates to CASSLTGGGYEQYF.

The CDR3 DNA is TGTGCCAGCAGCACCCCCAGCGGGGGCCACTACGAGCAGTACTTC. It translates to CASSTPSGGHYEQYF. The chain recombines TRBV5-6 with TRBJ2-7, with 8 nucleotides matching TRBD2. In germline, CDR1 is SGHDT, CDR2 YYEEEE. With 4 bases clipped from V and 3 bases from J, the junction kept 9 bases outside the gene matches. The CDR3 spans 15 residues. Full variable domain (outside the CDR3, taken from reference TRBV5-6 and TRBJ2-7): DAGVTQSPTHLIKTRGQQVTLRCSPKSGHDTVSWYQQALGQGPQFIFQYYEEEERQRGNFPDRFSGHQFPNYSSELNVNALLLGDSALYLCASSTPSGGHYEQYFGPGTRLTVT.

The V gene is TRBV7-2, the J gene TRBJ1-4; D remains ambiguous. Germline lookup yields CDR1 SGHTA and CDR2 FQGNSA. Trimming removed 1 base from V and 5 bases from J, with 5 bases in between. The CDR3 has 13 amino acids. Here the CDR3 DNA reads TGTGCCAGCAGCTTAGGAGGGAATGAAAAACTGTTTTTT. This encodes CASSLGGNEKLFF.

V is TRBV6-5 and J is TRBJ1-1; maybe TRBD1 (6 bases). Germline V gene lookup returns CDR1 MNHEY and CDR2 SVGAGI. V lost 0 bases and J lost 0, with 11 bases in between. CDR3 length: 16 amino acids. CDR3 in amino acids: CASSYSGGQLNTEAFF. The DNA for the CDR3 is TGTGCCAGCAGTTACTCGGGGGGGCAATTGAACACTGAAGCTTTCTTT.

This clone has a count of ten or more. The rearrangement uses TRBV5-1 and TRBJ1-1, with 7 bases fitting TRBD1. Germline CDR1 and CDR2: SGHRS and YFSETQ. V gave up 4 bases and J gave up 3 bases; unmatched junction bases: 12. The CDR3 extends over 16 amino acids. The CDR3 region is CASSHTTGRTDTEAFF. For the CDR3, the DNA is TGCGCCAGCAGCCATACGACAGGGAGGACGGACACTGAAGCTTTCTTT.

The chain joins TRBV5-1 to TRBJ2-1; TRBD1 agrees at 9 bases. The CDR3 is 15 residues long. Per germline, CDR1 SGHRS and CDR2 YFSETQ. After removal of 4 bases from V and 5 bases from J, the junction contained 7 bases not matched to a gene. The CDR3 DNA is TGCGCCAGCAGCAAAACAGGGGGCACGGACAATGAGCAGTTCTTC. Amino acids: CASSKTGGTDNEQFF. The complete variable domain, with remaining parts taken from reference TRBV5-1 and TRBJ2-1, reads KAGVTQTPRYLIKTRGQQVTLSCSPISGHRSVSWYQQTPGQGLQFLFEYFSETQRNKGNFPGRFSGRQFSNSRSEMNVSTLELGDSALYLCASSKTGGTDNEQFFGPGTRLTVL.

The V gene is TRBV28, the J gene TRBJ1-5; 9 nucleotides agree with TRBD1. Germline trimming cut 8 bases from V and 5 bases from J; bases unmatched to any gene: 7. Germline CDR1 is MDHEN and CDR2 is SYDVKM. CDR3 length equals 14 residues. The CDR3 loop reads CASARTGDHQPQHF. The CDR3 nucleotides are TGTGCCAGCGCCAGGACAGGGGATCATCAGCCCCAGCATTTT.

V usage is TRBV19 and J usage is TRBJ2-7, with D possibly matching TRBD1 (5 bases). CDR1 is LNHDA, CDR2 SQIVND, per germline (reference sequence). This CDR3 has 13 residues. The ends were cut back, 5 bases at V and 8 bases at J, with 16 bases in the middle. The CDR3 sequence: CASSALGPQKQYF. For the CDR3, the DNA is TGTGCCAGTAGTGCCTTGGGGCCTCAAAAGCAGTACTTC.

This clone was observed a few times. The chain couples TRBV6-1 to TRBJ1-1, with D possibly TRBD1 on 5 matching bases. CDR1 is MNHNS and CDR2 is SASEGT in the germline V gene. Between the trimmed V and J ends, which lost 3 bases and 1 base, there was a span of 6 bases. CDR3 size: 13 residues. Here the CDR3 DNA reads TGTGCCAGCAGTGAGGGGGGGAACACTGAAGCTTTCTTT. Residues: CASSEGGNTEAFF.

This clone was seen ten or more times. The chain carries TRBV27 and TRBJ2-7, with 9 bases aligning to TRBD2. CDR3 length: 15 amino acids. The J segment lost 1 base and the V segment lost 4 bases, leaving 5 bases of the junction unmatched. Germline-derived CDR1 and CDR2 are MNHEY and SMNVEV (reference sequence). As DNA, the CDR3 is TGTGCCAGCAGTTCTAGCGGGGTGGGATCCTACGAGCAGTACTTC. It codes for CASSSSGVGSYEQYF.

This chain uses TRBV7-9 with TRBJ2-7; possible D gene TRBD1, 6 bases. CDR1 and CDR2 (germline): SEHNR, FQNEAQ (reference sequence). The CDR3 is 14 amino acids. V was cut by 4 bases and J by 0 bases, with 10 bases left in between. CDR3 nucleotides: TGTGCCAGCAGCTGGACAGATTTCTCCTACGAGCAGTACTTC. Residues: CASSWTDFSYEQYF.

The J gene is TRBJ1-1, the V gene TRBV19, with D unresolved. Per the germline V gene, CDR1 is LNHDA and CDR2 is SQIVND (reference sequence). The CDR3 sequence is 14 residues long. Between the trimmed V and J ends, which lost 6 bases and 4 bases, there was a span of 15 bases. For the CDR3, the DNA is TGTGCCAGTAGCCCCCGGGGTATCGGCACTGAAGCTTTCTTT. Its translation is CASSPRGIGTEAFF. The whole variable domain, filled in from reference TRBV19 and TRBJ1-1, reads DGGITQSPKYLFRKEGQNVTLSCEQNLNHDAMYWYRQDPGQGLRLIYYSQIVNDFQKGDIAEGYSVSREKKESFPLTVTSAQKNPTAFYLCASSPRGIGTEAFFGQGTRLTVV.

This clone has more than one count but fewer than ten. The chain is built from TRBV27 and TRBJ1-6; the match to TRBD1 covers 8 bases. The length of the CDR3 is 21 residues. Germline-derived CDR1 and CDR2 are MNHEY and SMNVEV (reference sequence). V lost 4 bases and J lost 0; bases outside the gene matches: 17. The CDR3 sequence is CASSSDPDRGLLSSYNSPLHF. As DNA, the CDR3 is TGTGCCAGCAGTTCGGACCCTGACAGGGGATTATTGAGCTCCTATAATTCACCCCTCCACTTT.

The rearrangement links TRBV9 to TRBJ1-2; TRBD1 is a possible D gene (6 bases). V was trimmed by 3 bases and J by 2 bases, leaving 17 bases between them. The germline V gene has CDR1 SGDLS and CDR2 YYNGEE. There are 16 residues in the CDR3. This CDR3 is CASSDLGGRGNYGYTF. The CDR3 DNA reads as TGTGCCAGCAGCGACCTTGGGGGCAGGGGAAACTATGGCTACACCTTC.

The chain recombines TRBV19 with TRBJ1-1; maybe TRBD1 (5 bases). Germline-derived CDR1 and CDR2 are LNHDA and SQIVND (reference sequence). This CDR3 comprises 16 residues. V lost 1 base to trimming and J lost 6 bases, with 18 bases between them. CDR3 in amino acids: CASSIVSTTVKSEAFF. The CDR3 coding sequence is TGTGCCAGTAGTATAGTGTCGACGACAGTTAAATCTGAAGCTTTCTTT.

CDR3 sequence: CASSYGDRNTEAFF. In DNA form, the CDR3 reads TGTGCCAGCAGTTACGGAGACAGAAACACTGAAGCTTTCTTT. This chain links TRBV6-6 with TRBJ1-1; weak D call: TRBD1 (5 bases). Per germline, CDR1 MNHNY and CDR2 SVGAGI (reference sequence). This CDR3 is built from 14 residues. V lost 2 bases and J lost 2, with 9 bases in between.

The chain couples TRBV6-5 to TRBJ2-5, with D tentatively TRBD1 (6 bases). This CDR3 region has 15 residues. V lost 4 bases and J 5 bases, leaving 17 bases between the germline ends. CDR1 and CDR2 (germline): MNHEY, SVGAGI. CDR3 in amino acids: CASSSLGGTRETQYF. CDR3 DNA: TGTGCCAGCAGTTCCCTAGGGGGTACGAGGGAGACCCAGTACTTC.

The V and J genes are TRBV18 and TRBJ1-2, with a weak D call TRBD1 (5 bases). The V gene lost 5 bases and the J gene lost 1 base, with 8 bases spanning the gap. From germline, CDR1 is KGHSH and CDR2 LQKENI. The CDR3 has 13 amino acids. The CDR3 DNA sequence: TGTGCCAGCTCAGGAAGGGGTAACTATGGCTACACCTTC. Translation: CASSGRGNYGYTF.

The V call is TRBV7-9, the J call TRBJ2-2; 7 positions agree with TRBD1. From germline, CDR1 is SEHNR and CDR2 FQNEAQ (reference sequence). This CDR3 spans 16 amino acids. V trimming: 5 bases; J trimming: 4 bases; junction bases outside the gene matches: 10. The CDR3 coding sequence is TGTGCCAGCAGCCGGCCTCAGGGGGAAAGCACCGGGGAGCTGTTTTTT. Its protein product is CASSRPQGESTGELFF.

The chain uses TRBV28 and TRBJ1-2; 11 bases align to TRBD1. The CDR3 covers 15 residues. The trim removed 5 bases at V and 4 bases at J, leaving 6 bases unmatched. Germline CDR1 and CDR2: MDHEN and SYDVKM. CDR3 bases: TGTGCCAGCAGTGACCGGGACAGGGGGGCCTATGGCTACACCTTC. Protein sequence: CASSDRDRGAYGYTF.

The rearrangement links TRBV30 to TRBJ1-2; D possibly corresponds to TRBD1 (6 bases). CDR3 size: 13 residues. In germline, CDR1 is GTSNPN, CDR2 SVGIG (reference sequence). With 1 base removed from V and 5 bases from J, the gap between germline ends came to 11 bases. The CDR3 spells CAWSDRVGYGYTF. DNA of the CDR3: TGTGCCTGGAGTGACAGGGTAGGGTATGGCTACACCTTC.

The chain links TRBV27 to TRBJ2-5, with TRBD2 as a possible D gene (5 bases). This CDR3 is built from 12 residues. The germline V gene has CDR1 MNHEY and CDR2 SMNVEV (reference sequence). V was shortened by 6 bases and J by 5 bases, with 10 bases between the two germline ends. The CDR3, as DNA: TGTGCCAGCAGAACACCGGGGGAGACCCAGTACTTC. Amino acid sequence: CASRTPGETQYF.

The chain employs TRBV28 and TRBJ2-7; 8 nucleotides agree with TRBD1. Trimming cost V 4 bases and J 7 bases; bases outside gene matches: 12. Germline CDR1 and CDR2: MDHEN and SYDVKM. CDR3 length equals 15 residues. The CDR3, as DNA: TGTGCCAGCAGTTCGTTTGGGCAGGGGGCGGGTGAGCAGTACTTC. Its translation: CASSSFGQGAGEQYF.

This clone was detected once. The chain combines TRBV5-4 with TRBJ1-1, with 8 bases fitting TRBD1. The trim removed 2 bases at V and 1 base at J, leaving 4 bases unmatched. CDR1 is SGHNT and CDR2 is YYREEE in the germline V gene (reference sequence). The CDR3 loop spans 15 amino acids. The CDR3 region is CASSLKQGENTEAFF. The CDR3 DNA sequence: TGTGCCAGCAGCTTAAAACAGGGGGAGAACACTGAAGCTTTCTTT.

The chain has TRBV5-1 and TRBJ1-4; 9 nucleotides match TRBD1. The length of the CDR3 is 14 residues. Germline-derived CDR1 and CDR2 are SGHRS and YFSETQ. Losses at the gene ends were 4 bases for V and 10 bases for J; bases not matched to a gene: 8. CDR3 protein: CASSPPGQGGKLFF. The CDR3 coding sequence is TGCGCCAGCAGCCCCCCGGGACAGGGTGGAAAACTGTTTTTT.

This clone was observed a handful of times. J is TRBJ1-2 and V is TRBV5-4; no clear D gene. This CDR3 contains 15 residues. CDR1 and CDR2 from the germline V gene are SGHNT and YYREEE (reference sequence). Trimming cost V 0 bases and J 8 bases, with 17 bases left between them. The CDR3 loop reads CASSLGGVASGGYTF. Written as DNA, the CDR3 is TGTGCCAGCAGCTTGGGTGGTGTCGCATCGGGAGGCTACACCTTC.

This chain connects TRBV29-1 to TRBJ1-1; 11 positions match TRBD1. Losses at the gene ends were 7 bases for V and 4 bases for J; bases not matched to a gene: 14. Germline V gives CDR1 SQVTM, CDR2 ANQGSEA. The CDR3 loop spans 16 amino acids. This chain's CDR3 is CSASPGQGAWGTEAFF. The CDR3 DNA reads as TGCAGCGCCTCCCCCGGACAGGGGGCGTGGGGCACTGAAGCTTTCTTT.

The chain joins TRBV19 to TRBJ1-5; 8 bases line up with TRBD1. Trimming cost V 5 bases and J 4 bases; bases outside gene matches: 4. CDR1 is LNHDA, CDR2 SQIVND, per germline (reference sequence). This CDR3 has 14 residues. For the CDR3, the DNA is TGTGCCAGTAGTGTCGACAGGGGTAATCAGCCCCAGCATTTT. Amino acids: CASSVDRGNQPQHF.

The chain links TRBV19 to TRBJ2-5; D perhaps matches TRBD2 (7 bases). CDR1 LNHDA and CDR2 SQIVND come from the germline V gene (reference sequence). CDR3 length equals 17 residues. V was cut by 6 bases and J by 5 bases, with 25 bases left in between. CDR3 sequence (DNA): TGTGCCAGTAGCTCCCTCCCGAGGGGGGGGGCGGAGGAGACCCAGTACTTC. Its translation: CASSSLPRGGAEETQYF. Combining the CDR3 with reference TRBV19 and TRBJ2-5 gives the whole variable domain DGGITQSPKYLFRKEGQNVTLSCEQNLNHDAMYWYRQDPGQGLRLIYYSQIVNDFQKGDIAEGYSVSREKKESFPLTVTSAQKNPTAFYLCASSSLPRGGAEETQYFGPGTRLLVL.

The J gene is TRBJ2-1, the V gene TRBV4-1; 16 bases are shared with TRBD2. Germline V CDR1 and CDR2: MGHRA, YSYEKL. CDR3 length: 18 amino acids. The junction had 6 bases not matched to a gene; V was cut back by 4 bases and J by 3 bases. CDR3 DNA: TGCGCCAGCAGCCCGGGACTAGCGGGGGGGCTGAGCTACAATGAGCAGTTCTTC. Translation gives CASSPGLAGGLSYNEQFF.

The chain combines TRBV24-1 with TRBJ1-2, with a tentative D call TRBD1 (5 bases). Per germline, CDR1 KGHDR and CDR2 SFDVKD. Trimming cost V 6 bases and J 2 bases, with 12 bases left between them. This CDR3 has 14 residues. The CDR3 DNA follows: TGTGCCACCAGTTCCCCAGGGCTCAACTATGGCTACACCTTC. It specifies CATSSPGLNYGYTF.